These 5 T cell receptor beta chains share one sample of origin, sequenced in a study of blood T cell repertoires in COVID-19. Here immunoSEQ multiplex PCR was the method, and the copy in TCRdb shows in-frame clones only, minus some. The sample includes some 100,000 clones, about 82% seen only once; the top ten take about 25%. The sample consisted of peripheral blood. The receptors here all came from a human donor in a cohort sampled during active COVID-19.

This chain joins TRBV2 and TRBJ2-1; 9 bases are shared with TRBD2. The CDR3 covers 16 residues. J lost 5 bases, V lost 4 bases, and 9 bases had no gene match. Germline V gene lookup returns CDR1 SNHLY and CDR2 FYNNEI. The DNA for the CDR3 is TGTGCCAGCAGTGCCGCGGGGGGGGGATTCGACAATGAGCAGTTCTTC. Protein: CASSAAGGGFDNEQFF.

This chain joins TRBV7-2 and TRBJ2-7; TRBD2 aligns across 10 bases. V lost 3 bases, J lost 0 bases, and 5 bases stayed unmatched. The CDR3 runs to 16 residues. Germline V gene data show CDR1 as SGHTA and CDR2 as FQGNSA. The CDR3 loop is CASSFSGLASSYEQYF. CDR3 nucleotide sequence: TGTGCCAGCAGCTTTTCGGGACTAGCGAGCTCCTACGAGCAGTACTTC. Complete variable domain (other parts from reference TRBV7-2 and TRBJ2-7): GAGVSQSPSNKVTEKGKDVELRCDPISGHTALYWYRQSLGQGLEFLIYFQGNSAPDKSGLPSDRFSAERTGGSVSTLTIQRTQQEDSAVYLCASSFSGLASSYEQYFGPGTRLTVT.

The V gene is TRBV5-6, the J gene TRBJ1-1; possible D gene TRBD1, 5 bases. CDR3 length: 14 residues. The germline V gene encodes CDR1 SGHDT and CDR2 YYEEEE. The germline V and J ends were trimmed by 2 bases and 1 base, with 9 bases remaining between them. In DNA form, the CDR3 reads TGTGCCAGCAGCTTCGGTAGGGGGAACACTGAAGCTTTCTTT. Its translation is CASSFGRGNTEAFF.

The CDR3 DNA is TGTGCCAGCAGTGAATACGTTGGGGGACTCACCCAAGAGACCCAGTACTTC. Its protein product is CASSEYVGGLTQETQYF. This rearrangement joins TRBV25-1 to TRBJ2-5; the D gene is possibly TRBD2 (6 bases). The CDR3 totals 17 residues. Between the trimmed V and J ends, which lost 0 bases and 1 base, there was a span of 15 bases. Germline CDR1 is MGHDK and CDR2 is SYGVNS.

This rearrangement joins TRBV6-2 or TRBV6-3 to TRBJ1-1, with 8 positions matching TRBD1. Germline loops: CDR1 MNHEY, CDR2 SVGEGT. The CDR3 is 16 amino acids. J lost 4 bases, V lost 5 bases, and 12 bases had no gene match. This chain's CDR3 is CASSPWTGFVGTEAFF. The CDR3 DNA is TGTGCCAGCAGTCCCTGGACAGGGTTTGTTGGCACTGAAGCTTTCTTT.